This T cell receptor beta chain is from a study of cytomegalovirus exposure and HLA in healthy donors. General observations from the study: TCR beta chains numbering under 200 were designated cytomegalovirus-associated. TCR beta sequences reportedly predicted the HLA-A and HLA-B alleles of most subjects accurately.

Primers: 60 Vbeta forward and 13 Jbeta reverse. Profiling relied on immunoSEQ multiplex PCR, and the TCRdb table lists in-frame clones only, not all of them. The sample records about 140,000 clones, 66% being singletons. Germline values: CDR1 LNHDA, CDR2 SQIVND (reference sequence). V lost 3 bases and J 1 base, leaving 9 bases between the germline ends. This CDR3 has 14 amino acids. There are a few counts of this clone. The target antigen is unknown. This chain joins TRBV19 and TRBJ1-2, with D possibly being TRBD1 (5 bases). Specimen: PBMCs. The TCR originated in a woman in her sixties or seventies in good health and CMV-seronegative. The CDR3 loop reads CASSIGRVNYGYTF. The CDR3 DNA is TGTGCCAGTAGTATTGGCAGGGTTAACTATGGCTACACCTTC.